This is a list of T cell receptor beta chains from one sample in a study of T cell changes during pregnancy in multiple sclerosis. Data came from immunoSEQ multiplex PCR; TCRdb stores just in-frame clones and leaves some out. The table lists over 10,000 clones, roughly 90% of them singletons. The material sequenced was CD8+ T cells from peripheral blood mononuclear cells, taken after pregnancy. The origin of the receptors is a female donor in good health, enrolled as a control in a pregnancy study. CDR3s include the opening cysteine and the closing phenylalanine or tryptophan. The D gene is left open where the match is weak.

TRBJ2-2 | TRBV27 | NA | TGTGCCAGCAGTCTCCTCCCCGGGGAGCTGTTTTTT | CASSLLPGELFF
TRBJ2-1 | TRBV12-5 | TRBD2 | TGTGCTAGTGGTTTTCGGGGCGGGGGGGCATTAGCCGATGAGCAGTTCTTC | CASGFRGGGALADEQFF
TRBJ2-1 | TRBV4-2 | TRBD2 | TGTGCCAGCAGTCATTCCGGGACTAATAACAATGAGCAGTTCTTC | CASSHSGTNNNEQFF
TRBJ2-1 | TRBV4-2 | TRBD2 | TGTGCCAGCAGCCAAGAAGGAGCGGGGCGCTACAATGAGCAGTTCTTC | CASSQEGAGRYNEQFF
TRBJ2-7 | TRBV7-9 | NA | TGTGCCAGCAGCCCCCCGGGGGACTCCTACGAGCAGTACTTC | CASSPPGDSYEQYF
TRBJ2-5 | TRBV25-1 | NA | TGTGCCAGCAGTGAATCGTGGCCTAGCGACCAAGAGACCCAGTACTTC | CASSESWPSDQETQYF
TRBJ2-3 | TRBV5-1 | TRBD2 | TGCGCCAGCAGCAAAGGACTAGCGGGAAAGGATACGCAGTATTTT | CASSKGLAGKDTQYF
TRBJ1-2 | TRBV29-1 | NA | TGCAGCGCTGTCCTCCCCCGGCAGGGGATAGGGGGCTACACCTTC | CSAVLPRQGIGGYTF
TRBJ2-7 | TRBV5-4 | NA | TGTGCCAGCAGCCGACTAGGAGATTACGAGCAGTACTTC | CASSRLGDYEQYF
TRBJ2-2 | TRBV4-1 | NA | TGCGCCAGCAGCCAAGTTCAAGGACAGATGGGACTAACTGACACCGGGGAGCTGTTTTTT | CASSQVQGQMGLTDTGELFF
TRBJ2-1 | TRBV6-1 | NA | TGTGCCAGCAGTGATGTCACGGTCTACAATGAGCAGTTCTTC | CASSDVTVYNEQFF
TRBJ2-3 | TRBV9 | TRBD2 | TGTGCCAGCAGGGCCTCTAGCGGGAGTTATCCAGATACGCAGTATTTT | CASRASSGSYPDTQYF
TRBJ2-3 | TRBV19 | TRBD2 | TGTGCCAGTACCCTAGCGGGAGTCCCAGATACGCAGTATTTT | CASTLAGVPDTQYF
TRBJ2-3 | TRBV25-1 | TRBD1 | TGTGCCAGCAGTGGACCGGGACAGGGGTTCGCAGATACGCAGTATTTT | CASSGPGQGFADTQYF